These 5 T cell receptor beta chains were sequenced from one sample in a study of human T cells and chemical hapten exposure. As to time point: patch test 1, 2 weeks after DPC sensitization. Treatment given: therapeutic diphenylcyclopropenone sensitization with weekly scalp DPC. MiXCR was run by TCRdb on the RACE reads, yielding one entry per CDR3 protein. This table has approximately 110,000 distinct CDR3 sequences, approximately 9.9% appearing once. Sample: whole blood, taken in connection with sensitization to the hapten diphenylcyclopropenone (DPC). The receptors come from a woman in her thirties or forties with alopecia areata. Some clones in this sample may be carry-over from other donors' samples.

There are a few counts of this clonotype. The chain joins TRBV19 to TRBJ1-1; 9 bases fit TRBD1. This CDR3 comprises 14 residues. Germline loops: CDR1 LNHDA, CDR2 SQIVND (reference sequence). V shed 5 bases and J 5 bases; nucleotides not matched to a gene: 6. The CDR3 nucleotides are TGTGCCAGTAGTCCGGGACAGGGCTTGACTGAAGCTTTCTTT. As protein: CASSPGQGLTEAFF.

This clonotype was recorded at least ten times. This chain links TRBV3-1 with TRBJ2-1, with 7 bases fitting TRBD2. CDR1 LGHDT and CDR2 YNNKEL come from the germline V gene (reference sequence). V trimming: 4 bases; J trimming: 7 bases; junction bases outside the gene matches: 4. There are 13 residues in the CDR3. Here the CDR3 reads CASSPGGGNEQFF. CDR3 coding DNA: TGTGCCAGCAGCCCAGGCGGGGGAAATGAGCAGTTCTTC.

This clonotype was recorded many times. Here the CDR3 reads CASSPRRYTEAFF. The CDR3 region has the DNA TGTGCCAGCAGTCCCCGCAGATACACTGAAGCTTTCTTT. The V and J genes are TRBV28 and TRBJ1-1; the D is unclear. V lost 5 bases and J lost 3, with 10 bases in between. CDR3 length: 13 amino acids. Germline CDR1 reads MDHEN; CDR2 reads SYDVKM.

On this clonotype itself: Possible read error: a much larger clone is one base away. The chain links TRBV7-9 to TRBJ2-5; 8 nucleotides align to TRBD1. The V gene's germline CDR1 is SEHNR and CDR2 FQNEAQ (reference sequence). There are 11 residues in the CDR3. The CDR3 DNA sequence: TGTGTGACAGGGGACCAAGAGACCCAGTACTTC. Encoded protein: CVTGDQETQYF.

V usage is TRBV19 and J usage is TRBJ2-7; tentatively, D is TRBD1 (6 bases). The V end was cut by 6 bases, the J end by 1 base, with 16 bases between. The CDR3 consists of 15 residues. Germline V gene lookup returns CDR1 LNHDA and CDR2 SQIVND (reference sequence). The CDR3 sequence: CASSPGTRGSYEQYF. The DNA of the CDR3 is TGTGCCAGTAGCCCCGGAACAAGGGGGTCCTACGAGCAGTACTTC.